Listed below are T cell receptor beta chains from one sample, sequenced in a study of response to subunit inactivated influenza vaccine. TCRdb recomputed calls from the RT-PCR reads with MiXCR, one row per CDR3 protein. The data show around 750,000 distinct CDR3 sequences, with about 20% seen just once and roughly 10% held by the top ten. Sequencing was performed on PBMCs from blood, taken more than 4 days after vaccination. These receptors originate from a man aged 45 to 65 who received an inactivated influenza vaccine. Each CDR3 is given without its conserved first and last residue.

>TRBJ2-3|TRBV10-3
AISAGRTYSTDTQY
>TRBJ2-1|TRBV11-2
ASSFRESLNEQF
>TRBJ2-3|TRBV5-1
ASSGGARADTQY
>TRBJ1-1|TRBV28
ASSLYRIGEAF
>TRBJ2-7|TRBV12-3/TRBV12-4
ASQTWGGPSYEQY
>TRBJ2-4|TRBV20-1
SALGTDAKNIQY
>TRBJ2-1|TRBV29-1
SVDNNEQF
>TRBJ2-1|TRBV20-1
SANQRLIRVEQF
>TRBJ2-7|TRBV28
ASSLLSSTGVGYEQY
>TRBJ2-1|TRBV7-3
ASSSGRNNEQF
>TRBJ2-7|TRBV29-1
SVAGQYEQY
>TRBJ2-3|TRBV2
ASTPGHRGLAGDTDTQY
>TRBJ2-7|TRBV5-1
ASSPDSGSVTKQY
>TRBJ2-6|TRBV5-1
ASSSGGTSSGANVLT
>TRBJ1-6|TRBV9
ASSNHNSPLH
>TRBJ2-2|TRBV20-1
SARDLGTGRNTGELF
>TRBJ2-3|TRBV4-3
ASSQEAGAFERTDTQY
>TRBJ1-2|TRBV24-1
ATSAGTDSFYGYT
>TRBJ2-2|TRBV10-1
ATRRPENTGELF
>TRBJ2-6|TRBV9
ASSWGAPGTGANVLT
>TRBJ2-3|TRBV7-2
ASSSNAEGTQY
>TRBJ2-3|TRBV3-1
ASSQVLAGTDTQY
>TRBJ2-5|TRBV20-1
SARVSFQETQY
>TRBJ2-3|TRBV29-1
SVVSSTDTQY
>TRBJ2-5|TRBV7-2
ASSLALGVETQY
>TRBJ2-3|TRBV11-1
ASSFYVTDTQY
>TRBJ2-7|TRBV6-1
ASSRDSITYEQY
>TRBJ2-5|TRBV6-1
ASSRAGGLVETQY
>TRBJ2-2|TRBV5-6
ASSLAYGLQRTGELF
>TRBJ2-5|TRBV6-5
ASSYLGLGPETQY
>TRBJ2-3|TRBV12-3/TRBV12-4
ASSLGLGSTDTQY
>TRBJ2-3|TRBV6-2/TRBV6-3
ASSYNLDRGGDTQY
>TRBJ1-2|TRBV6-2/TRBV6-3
ASSYTGTALYGYT
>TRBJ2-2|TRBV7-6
ASRLSGGAAGELF
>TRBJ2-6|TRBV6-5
ASSYSGTSGISGANVLT
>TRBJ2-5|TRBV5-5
ASSLPTVQETQY
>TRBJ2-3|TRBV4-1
ASSQGMNTQY
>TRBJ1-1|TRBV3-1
ASSLRRGSEAF
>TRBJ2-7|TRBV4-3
ASSQEWGSKQY
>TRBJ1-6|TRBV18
ASSPPVVNSPLH
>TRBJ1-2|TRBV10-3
AISEIGVNYGYT
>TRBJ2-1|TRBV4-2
ASSQEGGGSEQF
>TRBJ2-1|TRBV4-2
ASSQDRVASVPSF
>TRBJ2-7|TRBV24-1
ATSILWEY
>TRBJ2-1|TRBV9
ASSARGLGQGNNEQF
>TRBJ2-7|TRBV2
ASSEAVLSTPTYEQY
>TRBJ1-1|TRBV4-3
ASSQDGGGTEAF